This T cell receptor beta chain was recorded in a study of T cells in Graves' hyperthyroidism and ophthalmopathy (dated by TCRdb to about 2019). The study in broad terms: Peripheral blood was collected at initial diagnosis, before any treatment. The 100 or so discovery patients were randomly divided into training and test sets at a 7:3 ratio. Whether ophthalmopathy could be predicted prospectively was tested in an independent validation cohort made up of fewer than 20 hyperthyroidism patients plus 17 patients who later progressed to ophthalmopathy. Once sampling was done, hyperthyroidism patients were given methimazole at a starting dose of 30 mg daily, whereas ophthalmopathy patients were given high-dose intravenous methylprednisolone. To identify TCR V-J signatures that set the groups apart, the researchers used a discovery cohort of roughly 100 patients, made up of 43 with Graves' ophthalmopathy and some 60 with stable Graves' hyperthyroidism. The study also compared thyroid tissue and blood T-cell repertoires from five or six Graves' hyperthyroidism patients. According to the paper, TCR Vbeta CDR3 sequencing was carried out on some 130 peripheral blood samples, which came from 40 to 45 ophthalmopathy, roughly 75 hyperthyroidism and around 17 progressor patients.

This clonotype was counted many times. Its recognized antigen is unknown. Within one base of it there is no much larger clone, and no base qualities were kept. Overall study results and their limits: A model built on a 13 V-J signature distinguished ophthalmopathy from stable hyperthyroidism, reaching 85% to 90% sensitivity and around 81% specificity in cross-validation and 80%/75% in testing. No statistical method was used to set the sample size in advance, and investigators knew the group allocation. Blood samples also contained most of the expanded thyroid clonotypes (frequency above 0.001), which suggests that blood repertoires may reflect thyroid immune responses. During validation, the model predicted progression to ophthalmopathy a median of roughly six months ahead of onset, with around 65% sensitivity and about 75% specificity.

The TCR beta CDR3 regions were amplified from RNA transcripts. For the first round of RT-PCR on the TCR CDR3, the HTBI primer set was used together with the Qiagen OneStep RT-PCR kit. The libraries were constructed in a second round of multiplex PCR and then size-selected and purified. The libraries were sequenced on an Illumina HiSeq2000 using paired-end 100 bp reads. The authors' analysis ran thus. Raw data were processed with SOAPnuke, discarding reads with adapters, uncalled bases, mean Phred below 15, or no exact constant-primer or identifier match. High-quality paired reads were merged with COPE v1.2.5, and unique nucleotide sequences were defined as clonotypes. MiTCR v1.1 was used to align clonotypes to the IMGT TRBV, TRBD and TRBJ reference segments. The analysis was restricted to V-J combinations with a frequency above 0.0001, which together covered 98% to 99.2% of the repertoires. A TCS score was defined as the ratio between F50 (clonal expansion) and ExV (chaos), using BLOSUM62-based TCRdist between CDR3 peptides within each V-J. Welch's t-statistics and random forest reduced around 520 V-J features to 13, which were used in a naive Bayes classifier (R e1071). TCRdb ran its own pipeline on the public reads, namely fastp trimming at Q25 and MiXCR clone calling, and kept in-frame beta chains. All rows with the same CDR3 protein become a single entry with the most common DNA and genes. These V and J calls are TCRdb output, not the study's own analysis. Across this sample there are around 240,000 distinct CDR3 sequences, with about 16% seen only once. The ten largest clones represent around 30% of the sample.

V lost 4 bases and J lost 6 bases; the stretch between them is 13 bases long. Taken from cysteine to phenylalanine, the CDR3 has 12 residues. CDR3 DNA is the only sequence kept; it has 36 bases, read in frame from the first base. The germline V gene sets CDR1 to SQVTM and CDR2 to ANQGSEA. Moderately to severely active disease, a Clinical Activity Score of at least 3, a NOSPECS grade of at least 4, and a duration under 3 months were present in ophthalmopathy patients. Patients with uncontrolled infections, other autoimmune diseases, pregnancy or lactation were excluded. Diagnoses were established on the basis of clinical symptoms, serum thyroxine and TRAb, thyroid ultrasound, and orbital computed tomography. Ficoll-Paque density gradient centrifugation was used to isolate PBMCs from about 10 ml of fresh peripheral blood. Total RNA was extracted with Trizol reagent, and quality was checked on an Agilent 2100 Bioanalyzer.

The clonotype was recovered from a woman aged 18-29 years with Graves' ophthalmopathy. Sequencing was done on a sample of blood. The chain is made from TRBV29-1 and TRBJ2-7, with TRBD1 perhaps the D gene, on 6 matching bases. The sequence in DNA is TGCAGCGTTGTCCAGGGGTCCGGCGAGCAGTACTTC. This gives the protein CSVVQGSGEQYF.